Shown below are 10 T cell receptor beta chains from a single sample sequenced in a study of response to subunit inactivated influenza vaccine. TCRdb independently ran MiXCR on the RT-PCR reads; one entry per CDR3 protein. The data contain approximately 530,000 distinct CDR3 sequences, less than 8% of them seen just once; the ten biggest clones take up 10% to 15%. The sequencing used PBMCs from blood, collected roughly 24 months after vaccination. These receptor sequences come from a man aged 50 to 69 who received an inactivated influenza vaccine.

V gene TRBV2 combines with J gene TRBJ2-5; possible D gene TRBD2, 6 bases. The CDR3 is 13 residues long. Germline V gene data show CDR1 as SNHLY and CDR2 as FYNNEI. The V gene lost 8 bases and the J gene lost 2 bases, with 12 bases spanning the gap. The CDR3 DNA reads as TGTGCCAGCGATGCCGGGACTCAAGAGACCCAGTACTTC. Amino acid sequence: CASDAGTQETQYF.

The chain has TRBV14 and TRBJ2-2, with 8 bases fitting TRBD1. The CDR3 consists of 17 residues. Germline values: CDR1 SGHDN, CDR2 FVKESK. Trimming removed 0 bases from V and 4 bases from J; junction bases left unmatched: 7. The CDR3 region has the DNA TGTGCCAGCAGCCAAGATAGCAGGACAGGGAGCACCGGGGAGCTGTTTTTT. This gives the protein CASSQDSRTGSTGELFF.

This clonotype was recorded a few times. The V and J genes are TRBV7-9 and TRBJ2-1; TRBD2 matches at 14 bases. The CDR3 runs to 17 residues. Trimming cost V 5 bases and J 3 bases; bases outside gene matches: 6. In germline, CDR1 is SEHNR, CDR2 FQNEAQ (reference sequence). The CDR3 protein is CASSGTSGRFIYNEQFF. The CDR3 DNA reads TGTGCCAGCAGCGGGACTAGCGGGAGATTTATCTACAATGAGCAGTTCTTC.

The chain has TRBV20-1 and TRBJ2-1, with D tentatively TRBD1 (6 bases). Trimming shortened V by 1 base and J by 3 bases, and 16 bases separated the two germline ends. Germline loops: CDR1 DFQATT, CDR2 SNEGSKA (reference sequence). The length of the CDR3 is 16 residues. The CDR3 nucleotides are TGCAGTGCTAGAGTCCGCAGACAGGCGGTCTACAATGAGCAGTTCTTC. Amino acid sequence: CSARVRRQAVYNEQFF.

This clonotype was observed many times. The chain links TRBV5-1 to TRBJ2-7; no definite D call. The CDR3 runs 13 residues. V lost 0 bases, J lost 6 bases, and 10 bases lay in between. CDR1 SGHRS and CDR2 YFSETQ come from the germline V gene. CDR3 DNA: TGCGCCAGCAGCTTGGCCTACACTGGCGAGCAGTACTTC. It is translated as CASSLAYTGEQYF.

This clonotype was picked up a small number of times. This rearrangement joins TRBV20-1 to TRBJ2-3; 7 nucleotides align to TRBD2. V dropped 2 bases and J dropped 5; count of bases not matched to a gene: 7. Germline V CDR1 and CDR2: DFQATT, SNEGSKA (reference sequence). The length of the CDR3 is 14 residues. The CDR3 spells CSARKVVAGDTQYF. The CDR3 coding sequence is TGCAGTGCTAGAAAGGTGGTAGCGGGAGATACGCAGTATTTT.

The count of this clonotype is one. V gene TRBV7-8 combines with J gene TRBJ2-7; 9 positions match TRBD1. The CDR3 is 15 amino acids. In germline, CDR1 is SGHVS, CDR2 FQNEAQ. The V segment lost 5 bases and the J segment 6 bases; nucleotides outside the gene matches: 11. CDR3 in amino acids: CASSPRDRVQREQYF. CDR3 bases: TGTGCCAGCAGCCCCCGGGACAGGGTTCAACGCGAGCAGTACTTC.

The chain is built from TRBV7-8 and TRBJ2-7; 11 bases are a match to TRBD1. V lost 5 bases, J lost 5 bases, and 5 bases stayed unmatched. Germline CDR1 SGHVS, CDR2 FQNEAQ. The CDR3 is 14 amino acids. DNA of the CDR3: TGTGCCAGCAGCATTCGGACAGGGGGCCACGAGCAGTACTTC. Protein sequence: CASSIRTGGHEQYF.

The table lists this clonotype with a few counts. The chain's CDR3 is CASSLTGEDTQYF. The CDR3 nucleotides read TGTGCCAGCAGCCTGACAGGGGAGGATACGCAGTATTTT. The chain carries TRBV5-4 and TRBJ2-3, with 8 bases lining up with TRBD1. The CDR3 sequence is 13 residues long. Germline V lookup: CDR1 SGHNT, CDR2 YYREEE (reference sequence). After removal of 4 bases from V and 6 bases from J, the junction contained 4 bases not matched to a gene.

This clonotype has just a few counts. Sequence at one end of the junction differs from germline and may be a read error. The CDR3 DNA follows: TGTGCAAGCAGTGGCGATCAGGCTTCCTACGAGCAGTACTTC. Translating it yields CASSGDQASYEQYF. The chain employs TRBV6-1 and TRBJ2-7; D ambiguous. The CDR3 has 14 residues. Germline V gives CDR1 MNHNS, CDR2 SASEGT.